This T cell receptor (beta chain) was recorded in a study of shared clonotypes between healthy human individuals. Study information: The composition of the donors was a couple of women and a few men aged 18 to 49.

Comment on this clone: What it binds is unknown.

Whole-study findings and limits: Clonotypes not shared had lower generation probabilities than those common to all four donors. Rarefaction exposed incomplete sorted-subset sequencing despite large depth.

Per the authors' pipeline: From ImmunoSEQ came sequences covering only the junction and carrying no quality scores, so filtering differed. Libraries were prepared by immunoSEQ multiplex PCR; TCRdb keeps only in-frame clonotypes and omits some of them. That table gives V, J and clone size, and the DNA gave D and trimming. The table lists hundreds of thousands of clones, roughly 73% of them singletons. The sequence was collected from a woman aged 25 to 39 in good health. The sequencing sample was made of memory CD4+ T cells sorted from blood. Subset given: CD45RA-negative fraction.

The CDR3 here is CAWSVGPRDQPQHF. The CDR3 DNA reads TGTGCCTGGAGTGTAGGTCCAAGAGATCAGCCCCAGCATTTT. V and J are TRBV30 and TRBJ1-5, with D unresolved. V was cut by 0 bases and J by 5 bases, with 11 bases left in between. The length of the CDR3 is 14 residues. Germline assignment: CDR1 GTSNPN and CDR2 SVGIG (reference sequence).